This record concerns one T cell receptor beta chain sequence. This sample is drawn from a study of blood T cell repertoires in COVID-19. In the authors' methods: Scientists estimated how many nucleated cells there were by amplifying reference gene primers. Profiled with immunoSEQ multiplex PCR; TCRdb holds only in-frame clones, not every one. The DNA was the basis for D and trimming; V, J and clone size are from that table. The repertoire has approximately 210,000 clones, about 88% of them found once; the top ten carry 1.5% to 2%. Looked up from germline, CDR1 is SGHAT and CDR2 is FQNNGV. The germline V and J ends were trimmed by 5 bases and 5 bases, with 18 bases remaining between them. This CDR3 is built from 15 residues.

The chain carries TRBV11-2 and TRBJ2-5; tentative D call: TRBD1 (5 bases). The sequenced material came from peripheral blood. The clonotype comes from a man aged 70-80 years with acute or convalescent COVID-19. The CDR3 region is CASSPNGHLRETQYF. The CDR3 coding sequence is TGTGCCAGCAGCCCAAACGGACACCTCCGGGAGACCCAGTACTTC.